This T cell receptor (beta chain) comes out of a study of cytomegalovirus exposure and HLA in healthy donors. The CDR3 spans 20 residues. V shed 4 bases and J 6 bases; nucleotides not matched to a gene: 18. CDR1 is MNHGY, CDR2 SAAAGT, per germline. The protocol was immunoSEQ multiplex PCR, while the TCRdb copy is restricted to in-frame clones and leaves out a portion. The sample has some 170,000 clones, roughly 86% seen once. Sequenced material: PBMCs. The sequence was obtained from a man aged 18 to 29 in good health and CMV-seropositive. The chain carries TRBV6-8 and TRBJ2-3; 14 bases line up with TRBD2. The CDR3 protein is CASSSTGLAGVRAECDTQYF. For the CDR3, the DNA is TGTGCCAGCAGTTCGACGGGACTAGCGGGAGTGAGGGCTGAATGCGATACGCAGTATTTT.